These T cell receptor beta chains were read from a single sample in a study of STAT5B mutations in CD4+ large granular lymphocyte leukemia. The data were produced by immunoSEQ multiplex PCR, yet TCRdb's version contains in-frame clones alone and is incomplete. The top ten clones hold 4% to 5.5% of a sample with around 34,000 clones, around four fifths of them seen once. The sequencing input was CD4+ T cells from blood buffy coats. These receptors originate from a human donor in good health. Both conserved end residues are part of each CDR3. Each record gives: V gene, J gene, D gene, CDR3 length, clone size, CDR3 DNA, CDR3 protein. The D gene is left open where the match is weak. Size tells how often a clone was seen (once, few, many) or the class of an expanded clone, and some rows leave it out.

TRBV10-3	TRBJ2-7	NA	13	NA	TGTGCCATCAGGGCTAGCCCGCTGGGCGAGCAGTACTTC	CAIRASPLGEQYF
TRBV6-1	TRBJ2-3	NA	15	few	TGTGCCAGCAGTGAAGCGAGGCGGAGCACAGATACGCAGTATTTT	CASSEARRSTDTQYF
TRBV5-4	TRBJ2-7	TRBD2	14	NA	TGTGCCAGCAGCTCGGCGGGAGGTCCGGTCGAGCAGTACTTC	CASSSAGGPVEQYF
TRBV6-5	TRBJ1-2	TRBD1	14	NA	TGTGCCAGCAGTCGCAGGGGGCGGGTGGATGGCTACACCTTC	CASSRRGRVDGYTF
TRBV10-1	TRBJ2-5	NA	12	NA	TGCGCCAGCAGTGAGCAATGGGGGACCCAGTACTTC	CASSEQWGTQYF
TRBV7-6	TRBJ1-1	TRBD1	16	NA	TGTGCCAGCAGCCCCCAACCCGGACAGGGAGGGACTGAAGCTTTCTTT	CASSPQPGQGGTEAFF
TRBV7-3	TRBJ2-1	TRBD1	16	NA	TGTGCCAGCAGCTCCGCGGACAGGGGAACCTACAATGAGCAGTTCTTC	CASSSADRGTYNEQFF
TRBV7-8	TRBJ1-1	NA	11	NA	TGTGCCAGCAGCGAACAGGCTGAAGCTTTCTTT	CASSEQAEAFF
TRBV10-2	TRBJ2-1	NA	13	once	TGCGCCAGCAGTTGGATCGTAGACAATGAGCAGTTCTTC	CASSWIVDNEQFF
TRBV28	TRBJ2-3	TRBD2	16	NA	TGTGCCAGCAGTTTAATCGGGGGGTTAGATACAGATACGCAGTATTTT	CASSLIGGLDTDTQYF
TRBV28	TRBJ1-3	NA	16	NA	TGTGCCAGCAGTCTTCCTGGGGAGAGCTCTGGAAACACCATATATTTT	CASSLPGESSGNTIYF
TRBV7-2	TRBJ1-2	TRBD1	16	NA	TGTGCCAGCAGCATCCCGGGACAGGGTTCGAACTATGGCTACACCTTC	CASSIPGQGSNYGYTF
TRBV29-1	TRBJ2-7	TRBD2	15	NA	TGCAGCGTTGAACGGTCGGCTGGGAGGGGCTACGAGCAGTACTTC	CSVERSAGRGYEQYF
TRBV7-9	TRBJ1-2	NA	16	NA	TGTGCCAGCAGCCCGCCCGGAGGGGGTCTCAACTATGGCTACACCTTC	CASSPPGGGLNYGYTF
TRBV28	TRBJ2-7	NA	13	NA	TGTGCCAGCAGCCGCGAAACAGTTCGCGAGCAGTACTTC	CASSRETVREQYF
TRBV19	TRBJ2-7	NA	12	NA	TGTGCCAGTAGTCCGGGTCTCTACGAGCAGTACTTC	CASSPGLYEQYF
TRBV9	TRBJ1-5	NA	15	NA	TGTGCCAGCAGCGTAGATGGGGCTAAGGTTCAGCCCCAGCATTTT	CASSVDGAKVQPQHF
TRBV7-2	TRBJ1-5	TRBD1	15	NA	TGTGCCAGCAGCCCAGCAGGGGGGCACAATCAGCCCCAGCATTTT	CASSPAGGHNQPQHF
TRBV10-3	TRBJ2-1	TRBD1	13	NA	TGTGCCGTTGGGACAGGGGGGGACAATGAGCAGTTCTTC	CAVGTGGDNEQFF
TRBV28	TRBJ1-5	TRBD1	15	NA	TGTGCCAGCAGGGGGGACAGGGCTTATAGTCAGCCCCAGCATTTT	CASRGDRAYSQPQHF
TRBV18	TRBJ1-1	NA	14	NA	TGTGCCAGCTCACCGGGTGTGGGTAGGACAGAAGCTTTCTTT	CASSPGVGRTEAFF
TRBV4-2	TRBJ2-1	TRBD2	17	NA	TGTGCCAGCAGCCCTCTACCCGGGACTAGCGGGTCCAATGAGCAGTTCTTC	CASSPLPGTSGSNEQFF
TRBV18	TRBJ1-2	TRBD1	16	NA	TGTGCCAGCTCACGTGCGGACAGGGGTTCGGAATATGGCTACACCTTC	CASSRADRGSEYGYTF
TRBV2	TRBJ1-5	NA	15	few	TGTGCCAGCAGTGAAGGGGGACTTAGCAATCAGCCCCAGCATTTT	CASSEGGLSNQPQHF
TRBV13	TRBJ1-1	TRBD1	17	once	TGTGCCAGCAGCTCTGCTACGGGACAGGGGGCGGGAACTGAAGCTTTCTTT	CASSSATGQGAGTEAFF
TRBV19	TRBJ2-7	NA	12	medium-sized	TGTGCCAGTAGTTCGGGGCACTACGAGCAGTACTTC	CASSSGHYEQYF
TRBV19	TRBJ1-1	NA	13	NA	TGTGCCAGTAAAGCGGCGAGGGGGACTGAAGCTTTCTTT	CASKAARGTEAFF
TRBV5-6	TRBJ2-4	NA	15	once	TGTGCCAGCAGCTTTTGGGAGCCGGTGAAAAACATTCAGTACTTC	CASSFWEPVKNIQYF
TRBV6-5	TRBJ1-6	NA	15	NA	TGTGCCAGCAGTTACGCGTCGCCGAGGGTGTCACCCCTCCACTTT	CASSYASPRVSPLHF
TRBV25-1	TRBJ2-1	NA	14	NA	TGTGCCAGCAGTGGGGGTAAGACCTACAATGAGCAGTTCTTC	CASSGGKTYNEQFF
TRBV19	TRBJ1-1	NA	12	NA	TGTGCCAGTAGACAGCAGAACACTGAAGCTTTCTTT	CASRQQNTEAFF
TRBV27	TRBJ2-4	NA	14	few	TGTGCCAGCAGTAGCCAGGTAGAGGGGAACATTCAGTACTTC	CASSSQVEGNIQYF
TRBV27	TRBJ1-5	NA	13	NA	TGTGCCAGCAGTCTAACAGGGTTTCAGCCCCAGCATTTT	CASSLTGFQPQHF
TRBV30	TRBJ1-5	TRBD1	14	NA	TGTGCCTGGAGTACGGGACAGGTCAATCAGCCCCAGCATTTT	CAWSTGQVNQPQHF
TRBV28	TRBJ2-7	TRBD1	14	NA	TGTGCCAGCAGTTGGGACAGGGTCACCTACGAGCAGTACTTC	CASSWDRVTYEQYF
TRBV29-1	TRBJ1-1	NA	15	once	TGCAGCGTTAACCAGGGGCCAAGAGGAAACACTGAAGCTTTCTTT	CSVNQGPRGNTEAFF
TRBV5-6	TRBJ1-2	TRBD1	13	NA	TGTGCCAGCAGCGCAGGGGGCGTCTATGGCTACACCTTC	CASSAGGVYGYTF
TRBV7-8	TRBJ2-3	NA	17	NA	TGTGCCAGCAGCTCCCGTTTGGCGGGACCTAGCACAGATACGCAGTATTTT	CASSSRLAGPSTDTQYF
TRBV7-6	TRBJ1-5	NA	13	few	TGTGCCAGCAGCGCCGATACCAATCAGCCCCAGCATTTT	CASSADTNQPQHF
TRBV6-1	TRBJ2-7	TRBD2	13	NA	TGTGCCAGCACTAGCGGGGATTCCTACGAGCAGTACTTC	CASTSGDSYEQYF
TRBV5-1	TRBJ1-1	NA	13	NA	TGCGCCAGCAGCTTGCTGGACAGCCGTGAAGCTTTCTTT	CASSLLDSREAFF
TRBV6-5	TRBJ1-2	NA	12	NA	TGTGCCAGCAGTTCCACAGGCTATGGCTACACCTTC	CASSSTGYGYTF
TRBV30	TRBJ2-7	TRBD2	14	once	TGTGCCTGGAGTACGGGACTAGCGGGACACCCGCAGTACTTC	CAWSTGLAGHPQYF
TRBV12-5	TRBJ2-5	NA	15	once	TGTGCTAGTGGTTTGGGTGCTGGGACCCAAGAGACCCAGTACTTC	CASGLGAGTQETQYF
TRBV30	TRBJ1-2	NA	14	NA	TGTGCCTGGAGTAAATCCGGGACTAACTATGGCTACACCTTC	CAWSKSGTNYGYTF
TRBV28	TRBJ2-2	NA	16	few	TGTGCCAGCACCTCCTCCGGGATCAAAGGATCCGGGGAGCTGTTTTTT	CASTSSGIKGSGELFF
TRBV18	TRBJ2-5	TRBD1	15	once	TGTGCCAGCTCCCCAGGACAGGGAATACAAGAGACCCAGTACTTC	CASSPGQGIQETQYF
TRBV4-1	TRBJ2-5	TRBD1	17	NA	TGCGCCAGCAGCCAAGATTTGTCCGGGACAGGGGAAGAGACCCAGTACTTC	CASSQDLSGTGEETQYF
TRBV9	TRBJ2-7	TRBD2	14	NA	TGTGCCAGCAGCGTACGACTAGCGGGAGGTGAGCAGTACTTC	CASSVRLAGGEQYF
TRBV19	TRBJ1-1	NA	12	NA	TGTGCCAGTAGTATCGGGAGGACTGAAGCTTTCTTT	CASSIGRTEAFF